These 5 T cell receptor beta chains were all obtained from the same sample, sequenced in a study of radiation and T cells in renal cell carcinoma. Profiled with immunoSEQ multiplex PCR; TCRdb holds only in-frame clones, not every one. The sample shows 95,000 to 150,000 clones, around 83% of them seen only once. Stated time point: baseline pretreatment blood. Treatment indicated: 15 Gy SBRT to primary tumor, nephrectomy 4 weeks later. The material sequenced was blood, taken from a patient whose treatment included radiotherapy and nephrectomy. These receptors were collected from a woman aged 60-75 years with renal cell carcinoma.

DNA for the CDR3: TGCAGCGCCCTTTTCCGGGACGGGAAAAACATTCAGTACTTC. Amino acids: CSALFRDGKNIQYF. The chain joins TRBV29-1 to TRBJ2-4, with D possibly called TRBD1 or TRBD2 (5 bases each). The CDR3 is 14 residues long. V was shortened by 7 bases and J by 4 bases, with 17 bases between the two germline ends. The V gene's germline CDR1 is SQVTM and CDR2 ANQGSEA.

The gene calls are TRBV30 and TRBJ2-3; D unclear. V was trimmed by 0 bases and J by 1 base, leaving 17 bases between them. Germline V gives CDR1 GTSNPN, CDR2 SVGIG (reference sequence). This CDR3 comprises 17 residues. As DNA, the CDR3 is TGTGCCTGGAGTGTTCAGTCTTTGACTTCGTGCACAGATACGCAGTATTTT. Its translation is CAWSVQSLTSCTDTQYF.

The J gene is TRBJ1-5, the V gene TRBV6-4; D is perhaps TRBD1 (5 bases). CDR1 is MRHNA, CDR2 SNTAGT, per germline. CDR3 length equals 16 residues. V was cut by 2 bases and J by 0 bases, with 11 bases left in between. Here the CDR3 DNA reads TGTGCCAGCAGTGACCAGGGACGATATAGCAATCAGCCCCAGCATTTT. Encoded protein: CASSDQGRYSNQPQHF.

CDR3 bases: TGTGCCAGCAGCTCGGGGGGGCAGGGCCCCACGGACGAGCAGTACTTC. Protein product: CASSSGGQGPTDEQYF. The rearrangement joins TRBV4-2 to TRBJ2-7; 8 bases map to TRBD2. J lost 5 bases, V lost 5 bases, and 14 bases had no gene match. The CDR3 spans 16 residues. Germline CDR1 reads LGHNA; CDR2 reads YNFKEQ.

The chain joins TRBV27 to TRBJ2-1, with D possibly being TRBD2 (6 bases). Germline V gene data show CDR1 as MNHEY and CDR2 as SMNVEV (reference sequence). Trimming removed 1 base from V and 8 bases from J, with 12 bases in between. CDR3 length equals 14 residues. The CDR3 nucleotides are TGTGCCAGCAGTTTATTGCGGGGCGGGGATGAGCAGTTCTTC. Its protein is CASSLLRGGDEQFF.